This T cell receptor beta chain was sequenced for a study of PD-L1 blockade in urothelial cancer. On the study more broadly: Patients, treated from about 2014 onward, received atezolizumab 1,200 mg intravenously every 3 weeks. Bladder-origin urothelial cancer in males described about 90% of the 29 patients.

TCRdb's copy holds only in-frame clones and misses some; the assay was immunoSEQ multiplex PCR. The data contain 35,000 to 45,000 clones, roughly 87% of them seen just once; the ten biggest clones take up 3.5%. A few counts support this clone. Samples spanned pretreatment and treatment, with 1 to 8 time points per patient. The germline V gene encodes CDR1 LNHNV and CDR2 YYDKDF (reference sequence). The V gene end was trimmed by 4 bases and the J gene end by 3 bases; junction bases not matched to a gene: 15. The CDR3 is made up of 19 amino acids. This specimen consisted of PBMCs, obtained around atezolizumab (anti-PD-L1) treatment. This chain links TRBV15 with TRBJ1-4, with 9 bases identical to TRBD1. This clonotype was sampled from a man in his 70s with urothelial cancer. The CDR3 coding sequence is TGTGCCACCAGCACCTATACAGGGGGCGCGTCGTTGGCTAATGAAAAACTGTTTTTT. This encodes CATSTYTGGASLANEKLFF.